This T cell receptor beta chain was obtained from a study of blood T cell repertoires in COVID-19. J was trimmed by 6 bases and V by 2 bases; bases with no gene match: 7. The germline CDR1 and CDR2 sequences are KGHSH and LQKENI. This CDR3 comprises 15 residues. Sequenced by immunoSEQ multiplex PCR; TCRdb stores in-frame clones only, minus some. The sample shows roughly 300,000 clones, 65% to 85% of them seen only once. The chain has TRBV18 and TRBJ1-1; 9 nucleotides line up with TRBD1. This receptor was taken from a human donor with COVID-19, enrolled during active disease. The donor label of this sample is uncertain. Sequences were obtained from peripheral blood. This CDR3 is CASSPSGTGFAEAFF. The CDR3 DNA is TGTGCCAGCTCACCATCCGGGACAGGGTTCGCTGAAGCTTTCTTT.